This T cell receptor (beta chain) is drawn from a study of identical twins. Study-level results: Beta clonotypes that were abundant in cord blood contained fewer insertions, a pattern absent from memory repertoires.

TCRdb re-analysed the 5' RACE reads in MiXCR, keeping a single row per CDR3 protein. The data show some 630,000 distinct CDR3 sequences, around 7.5% seen once. To note about this clonotype: Antigen: not known.

This same sample was also part of a study on yellow fever vaccine responses in identical twins. This second study notes: Among the twins, the vaccine T cell response reportedly seemed partly convergent and partly personalized.

This clonotype originated in a woman aged 18-30 years in good health. Sample: PBMCs.

DNA of the CDR3: TGTGCCAGCAGTTACTCAGGGCACTATGGCTACACCTTC. It yields the protein CASSYSGHYGYTF. The genes are TRBV6-5 and TRBJ1-2; D unresolved. The ends were cut back, 0 bases at V and 3 bases at J, with 5 bases in the middle. Germline CDR1 and CDR2: MNHEY and SVGAGI. The CDR3 length is 13 residues.